Described below is a single TCR beta chain sequence and its context. Its antigen is currently not known. Base qualities are not recorded, but no much larger clone differs from it by a single base. The immunoSEQ Assay, a bias-controlled multiplex PCR, was used to amplify TCRbeta CDR3 regions from genomic DNA. Per the original workflow: The number of nucleated cells in each sample was estimated by amplification of reference gene primers within the assay. To quantify the absolute abundance of each unique TCRbeta CDR3 rearrangement, sequence reads were collapsed and filtered. For each sample, productive Simpson clonality was calculated as the square root of Simpson's diversity index over productive rearrangements. This is the immuneACCESS table as TCRdb keeps it, with only in-frame sequences that have V and J called. A part of the clones is gone; compared with another copy, unresolved V genes explain less than half, and the rest is unexplained. V, J and clone size are taken as reported in that table, and D and trimming were inferred from the DNA itself. The sample table holds hundreds of thousands of clones, of which 70% to 90% were seen once. About 6.7% of the sample is in the top ten clones.

In Seattle, one collaborating source enrolled patients while the infection was active and tracked those patients longitudinally over the course of disease. Whole blood was collected in K2EDTA tubes by collaborating institutions according to the institutions' own protocols. Collaborator samples were shipped for TCRbeta analysis as frozen whole blood, isolated PBMCs, or DNA extracted from either sample type. This sample is part of a study of blood T cell repertoires in COVID-19 (dated by TCRdb to 2020 to 2022). About the investigation overall: The collaborator samples originated in the United States, Italy and Spain and spanned the acute and convalescent phases of COVID-19. The prospective study material was composed of cDNA or gDNA derived from T cells, B-cell-depleted T cells, or PBMCs. The repertoires were made available in a free public database intended to serve as a resource for research on the immune response to SARS-CoV-2. Where available, HLA class I and class II types were taken from metadata supplied by the sample provider and were not determined by assay-based typing. Subjects who had been exposed to COVID-19, were actively infected with it, or had recovered from it provided the deeply sampled blood TCRbeta repertoires that made up the dataset. Sample metadata almost always included a de-identified subject ID, COVID-19 status, age in years and sex. The samples were drawn from the first 160 participants of the ongoing ImmuneRACE study and from 1,254 subjects provided by 6 global collaborators. The paper as a whole reports these results and caveats: How much clinical and demographic metadata was included differed by source and by participant, and the metadata was provided uncurated.

CDR1 MNHEY and CDR2 SVGEGT were looked up in the germline V gene. The CDR3 has 15 amino acids, counting the end cysteine and phenylalanine. CDR3 DNA is the only sequence kept; it has 45 bases, read in frame from the first base. Germline trimming: 5 bases from V, 5 bases from J; junction bases outside gene matches: 6. The V and J genes are TRBV6-2 or TRBV6-3 and TRBJ2-5, with TRBD2 identical over 12 junction bases. This receptor was obtained from a woman younger than 45 with COVID-19, enrolled during active disease. The sequenced sample consisted of peripheral blood. The nucleotides are TGTGCCAGCAGTCGACCCGGACTAGCGGGGGAGACCCAGTACTTC. It translates as CASSRPGLAGETQYF.